This TCR beta chain was identified during a study of blood T cells in healthy people across ages. The second PCR ran about 6 to 11 cycles with a sample-barcoded 5' primer and J-beta primers. TCRdb reprocessed the 5' RACE reads with MiXCR, giving one entry per CDR3 protein. The sample carries about 640,000 distinct CDR3 sequences, about 53% recorded once. Germline V gene data show CDR1 as LGHDT and CDR2 as YNNKEL (reference sequence). CDR3 length equals 15 residues. Trimming removed 4 bases from V and 6 bases from J; junction bases left unmatched: 7. The sequencing sample was made of blood. This TCR derives from a man aged 60 to 75 in good health. The chain combines TRBV3-1 with TRBJ2-1, with TRBD2 matching over 9 bases. The CDR3 nucleotides are TGTGCCAGCAGCCCTGGGGTAGCGGGGGTCAATGAGCAGTTCTTC. Encoded protein: CASSPGVAGVNEQFF.